This record looks at one TCR beta chain sequence and its context. Its antigen is unknown. Base quality data are lacking; no much larger clone is found one base away. The data stem from a study of T cell repertoires in cytomegalovirus infection (dated by TCRdb to the late 2010s). Background for the entire study: Because public TCR beta signatures pointed to carriage of CMV infection together with the matching HLA type, the HLA type of each donor mattered for the analysis.

The sequencer was an Illumina HiSeq 1500. TCRdb reanalyzed the raw reads on its own, using fastp at Q25 for trimming and MiXCR for clone calling, and kept in-frame beta chains. CDR3 protein sequences are deduplicated, and each keeps its most common genes and DNA. The sample has roughly 630,000 distinct CDR3 sequences on record, approximately 24% of them singletons. The biggest ten clones account for around 7.6% of the sample. Paper-wide results and their limitations: The ex vivo response was dominated by HLA-C-restricted CMV-specific TCR beta clonotypes, which also provided the single most frequent clonotype in two of eight donors. Carriers of CMV infection plus the relevant HLA type were discriminated by the cumulative frequency of public TCR beta family members in the study cohort and in an independent roughly 340-donor cohort.

The CDR3 measures 14 amino acids from cysteine to phenylalanine. The entry retains the CDR3 DNA only, 42 bases that are in frame from base 1. The CDR1 and CDR2 encoded by the germline V gene (reference sequence) are SEHNR and FQNEAQ. Trimming leaves V shorter by 3 bases and J shorter by 8 bases, with the junction holding 6 bases beyond the gene matches. This TCR was sampled from a human donor in good health (CMV status not recorded). Some clones in this sample may be carry-over from other donors' samples. Rearrangement joined TRBV7-9 to TRBJ2-1, and TRBD2 aligns with 8 junction nucleotides. The sample was CD8+ T cells from PBMCs. The DNA is TGTGCCAGCAGCTTGCGGGGGGTTTTGGATGAGCAGTTCTTC. This encodes CASSLRGVLDEQFF.